This TCR beta chain was documented in a study of blood T cells in healthy people across ages. Combining a sample-barcoded 5' primer with a J-beta primer mix, a second PCR ran for about 7 to 12 cycles. A single record per CDR3 protein comes from TCRdb applying MiXCR to the 5' RACE reads. The table includes about 500,000 distinct CDR3 sequences, approximately 25% detected once. Germline CDR1 SGHRS, CDR2 YFSETQ. The CDR3 loop spans 13 amino acids. A note on this clonotype: An end of the junction does not agree with germline; a read error may underlie this.

A further study also used this sample, focusing on T cells of mothers and their children. That paper states: Inherited differences only slightly affect thymic shaping of TCR recombination output.

This receptor was taken from a boy aged 5-17 years in good health. V and J are TRBV5-1 and TRBJ1-4, with D unresolved. Input material: blood. CDR3 loop: CVSRALEDEKLFF. CDR3 sequence (DNA): TGCGTCAGCAGAGCCCTCGAAGATGAAAAACTGTTTTTT.